This entry concerns a single T cell receptor (beta chain). The antigen it recognizes is unknown. Base qualities are missing; no much larger clone stands one base away. The data derive from a study of PD-1 blockade in classical Hodgkin lymphoma (dated by TCRdb to about 2020). General notes on the study: Nivolumab dosing was 3 mg/kg intravenously every 2 weeks, continuing until either disease progression or unacceptable toxicity. A peripheral blood immune signature of response to PD-1 blockade in classical Hodgkin lymphoma was defined using TCR beta sequencing and CyTOF.

Genomic DNA was isolated using the Qiagen DNeasy kit from unsorted PBMCs as well as from negatively selected CD4+ and CD8+ fractions. Amplification of TCR beta CDR3 regions was done by immunoSEQ multiplex PCR with primers that anneal to V and J segments. A synthetic immune receptor repertoire was used to minimize amplification bias, and remaining bias was computationally removed after sequencing. Processing in the source paper ran as follows. Custom Python scripts were used to quantify repertoire diversity as the Shannon entropy index. The unsorted, CD4+ and CD8+ repertoires were each analyzed separately, with the exception of combined analyses, where CD4+ and CD8+ sequences were merged in silico. A clone was considered expanded if an increase in frequency of at least 2-fold after treatment relative to C1D1 was found, and a pseudocount of 0.5 was applied to clones undetected at baseline. Singleton clones were defined as clones with 0 or 1 copy at C1D1, and non-singleton clones were defined as clones with 2 or more copies. Clones expanded in unsorted samples were annotated as CD4+, CD8+ or unknown by matching protein sequences in sorted samples from the same patient. Wilcoxon tests were applied to paired samples to test diversity changes from C1D1 to C4D1. The immuneACCESS repertoire file appears here via TCRdb, limited to in-frame rearrangements. These files lack a portion of the clones; in checked studies, under half of the deficit traces to unresolved V genes, and the cause of the others is not known. V, J and clone size are taken as reported in that table, and D and trimming were inferred from the DNA itself. This sample is represented by about 22,000 clones; over 60% of them were singletons. 17% of the sample is in the top ten clones.

The sample's time point label is to be understood as: cycle 2 day 1 (C2D1) of nivolumab. Relapse after autologous stem cell transplantation had occurred in all trial patients, and cohorts A, B and C were distinguished by prior brentuximab vedotin exposure. The trial cohort was composed of approximately 56 patients with relapsed/refractory classical Hodgkin lymphoma, for whom complete response, partial response or progressive disease was recorded as best overall response. In the multi-cohort phase II CheckMate 205 trial, trial patients received single-agent nivolumab. An independent review committee assessed best overall response by applying the 2007 International Working Group response criteria. Trial PBMCs were collected just before the start of nivolumab (C1D1) and during therapy at cycle 2 day 1 and cycle 4 day 1. Peripheral blood was collected in 8 mL Vacutainer Cell Preparation Tubes, from which PBMCs were isolated by centrifugation and then cryopreserved.

What the work shows at the level of the full study, not this receptor alone: A significant rise by C4D1 was seen in CD4+ but not CD8+ TCR diversity (p=0.0027 vs p=0.16), with the rise being most apparent in complete responders (p=0.02). Baseline TCR diversity was reported to be lower in newly diagnosed patients than in healthy donors and to be lower still in relapsed/refractory patients. Diversity was lower in patients who began nivolumab less than 1 year after ASCT, so these patients were left out of later analyses to avoid confounding by immune reconstitution. The study was limited to a single clinical trial cohort, and causes of repertoire differences, possibly disease activity or prior therapy, remained undefined. Baseline diversity similar to that of newly diagnosed patients was observed in trial patients achieving complete response, whereas significantly lower diversity was observed in partial responders and progressors.

V trim: 0 bases; J trim: 5 bases; unmatched bases: 5. The germline V gene (reference sequence) yields GTSNPN for CDR1 and SVGIG for CDR2. The CDR3 numbers 14 residues from cysteine through phenylalanine. Only the CDR3 DNA stays, 42 bases, in frame from base 1. This material consisted of peripheral blood mononuclear cells (PBMCs), taken before the second cycle of nivolumab. The receptor was isolated from a human donor with classical Hodgkin lymphoma. The sequence is built from TRBV30 and TRBJ2-3, and TRBD2 matches 7 of the central bases. Read as DNA, the sequence is TGTGCCTGGAGTGTCGGGGGGTTGGGAGATACGCAGTATTTT. It translates to CAWSVGGLGDTQYF.